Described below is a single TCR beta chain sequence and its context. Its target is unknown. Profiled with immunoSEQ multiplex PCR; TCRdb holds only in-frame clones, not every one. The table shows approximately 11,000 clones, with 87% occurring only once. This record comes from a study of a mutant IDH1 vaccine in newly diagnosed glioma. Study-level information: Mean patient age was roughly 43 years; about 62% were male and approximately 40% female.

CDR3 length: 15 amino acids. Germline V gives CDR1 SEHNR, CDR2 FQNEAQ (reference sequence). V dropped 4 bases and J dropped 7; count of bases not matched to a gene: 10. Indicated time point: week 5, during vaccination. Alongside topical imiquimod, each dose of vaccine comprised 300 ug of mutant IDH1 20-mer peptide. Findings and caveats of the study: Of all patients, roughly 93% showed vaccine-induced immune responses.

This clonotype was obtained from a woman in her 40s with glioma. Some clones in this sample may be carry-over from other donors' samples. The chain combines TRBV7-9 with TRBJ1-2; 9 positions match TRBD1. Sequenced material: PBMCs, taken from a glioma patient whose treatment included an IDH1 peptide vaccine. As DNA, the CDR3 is TGTGCCAGCAGCTCGTACGGGACAGGGATATCTGGCTACACCTTC. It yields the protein CASSSYGTGISGYTF.